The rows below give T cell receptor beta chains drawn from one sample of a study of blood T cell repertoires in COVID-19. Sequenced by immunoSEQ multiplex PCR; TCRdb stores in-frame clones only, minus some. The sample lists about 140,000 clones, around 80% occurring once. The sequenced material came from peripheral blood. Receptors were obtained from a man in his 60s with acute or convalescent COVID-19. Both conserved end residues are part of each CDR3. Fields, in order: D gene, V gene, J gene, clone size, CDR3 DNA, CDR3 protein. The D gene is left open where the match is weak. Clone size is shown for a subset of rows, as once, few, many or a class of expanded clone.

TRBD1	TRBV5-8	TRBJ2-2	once	TGTGCCAGCAGCCCGGGACAGGGGGCCCCCGGGGAGCTGTTTTTT	CASSPGQGAPGELFF
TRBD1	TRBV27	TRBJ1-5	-	TGTGCCAGCAGTTTAGGGACAGGGGGCGGTCAGCCCCAGCATTTT	CASSLGTGGGQPQHF
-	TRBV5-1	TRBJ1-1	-	TGCGCCAGCAGCACGGTTTTAGGGAGCGGCGAAGCTTTCTTT	CASSTVLGSGEAFF
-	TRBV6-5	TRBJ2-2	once	TGTGCCAGCAGCGAGACAAGAAAGAACACCGGGGAGCTGTTTTTT	CASSETRKNTGELFF
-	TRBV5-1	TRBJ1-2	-	TGCGCCAGCAGCCTTATCGCAGAGGTTAACTATGGCTACACCTTC	CASSLIAEVNYGYTF
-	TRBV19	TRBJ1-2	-	TGTGCCAGTAGTTCGGACTCTCAATCCTATGGCTACACCTTC	CASSSDSQSYGYTF
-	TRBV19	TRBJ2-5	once	TGTGCCAGTAGTATCCTGGAGGGAGAGACCCAGTACTTC	CASSILEGETQYF
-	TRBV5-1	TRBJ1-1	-	TGCGCCAGCAGCTGGACAAGACTGAACACTGAAGCTTTCTTT	CASSWTRLNTEAFF
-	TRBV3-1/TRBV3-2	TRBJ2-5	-	TGTGCCAGCAGCCAAGATTCCGGGGAAGAAGGGGAGACCCAGTACTTC	CASSQDSGEEGETQYF
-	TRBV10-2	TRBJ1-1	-	TGCGCCAGCAGTGAGTCGACTCCCCCTCGAGCTTTCTTT	CASSESTPPRAFF
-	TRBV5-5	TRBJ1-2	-	TGTGCCAGCAGCTTGGCCGGGTTTAGTGACTATGGCTACACCTTC	CASSLAGFSDYGYTF
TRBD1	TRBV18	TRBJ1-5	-	TGTGCCAGCTCCCTGGGACAGGGGGAAATGGCCCAGCATTTT	CASSLGQGEMAQHF
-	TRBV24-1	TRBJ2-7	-	TGTGCCACCAGTGACTCGGGGTACGACGAGCAGTACTTC	CATSDSGYDEQYF
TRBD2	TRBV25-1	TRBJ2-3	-	TGTGCCAGCAGTGAACTAGCGGGCACATATACGCAGTATTTT	CASSELAGTYTQYF
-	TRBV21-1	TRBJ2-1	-	TGTGCCAGCAGACCCCGTTGGCTAGCGGGAGGTAATGAGCAGTTCTTC	CASRPRWLAGGNEQFF
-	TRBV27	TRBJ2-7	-	TGTGCCAGCAGTTTGGGTCAGGGGAGACCCGGCTACGAGCAGTACTTC	CASSLGQGRPGYEQYF
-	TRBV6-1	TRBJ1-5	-	TGTGCCAGCAGTGCCCCGATGGGGGCTAGCAATCAGCCCCAGCATTTT	CASSAPMGASNQPQHF
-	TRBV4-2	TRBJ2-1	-	TGTGCCAGCAGCCATAACAATGAGCAGTTCTTC	CASSHNNEQFF
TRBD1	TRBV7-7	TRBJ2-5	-	TGTGCTAGCAGCTCGACAGGGGGCCAAGAGACCCAGTACTTC	CASSSTGGQETQYF
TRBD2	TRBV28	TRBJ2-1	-	TGTGCCAGCAGTTGGGGGGGAAGCTCCTACAATGAGCAGTTCTTC	CASSWGGSSYNEQFF
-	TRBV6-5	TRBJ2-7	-	TGTGCCAGCAGAAACGGGATGAACGAGCAGTACTTC	CASRNGMNEQYF
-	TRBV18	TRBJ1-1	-	TGTGCCAGCTCAAACGGGAGGGTGGAGACTGAAGCTTTCTTT	CASSNGRVETEAFF
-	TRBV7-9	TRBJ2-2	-	TGTGCCAGCAGCCCACGCGGGGCCCCCGCGAACACCGGGGAGCTGTTTTTT	CASSPRGAPANTGELFF
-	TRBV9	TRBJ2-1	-	TGTGCCAGCAGCGTAGCGGGGACATACAATGAGCAGTTCTTC	CASSVAGTYNEQFF
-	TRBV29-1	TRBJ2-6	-	TGCAGCGTGTCAACAGGGCCCGGGGCCAACGTCCTGACTTTC	CSVSTGPGANVLTF
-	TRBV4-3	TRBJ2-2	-	TGCGCCAGCAGCCATCTAAGGTCAGGAGCGTCAGGGCCCACCGGGGAGCTGTTTTTT	CASSHLRSGASGPTGELFF
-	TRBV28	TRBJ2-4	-	TGTGCCAGCAGTCCCGACAGAAAAAACATTCAGTACTTC	CASSPDRKNIQYF
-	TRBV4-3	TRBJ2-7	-	TGCGCCAGCAGCCAGGGCCCCGGTAACTACGAGCAGTACTTC	CASSQGPGNYEQYF
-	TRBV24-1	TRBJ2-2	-	TGTGCCACCAGTGACTCACGGGGGGCGGGAGTACACACCGGGGAGCTGTTTTTT	CATSDSRGAGVHTGELFF
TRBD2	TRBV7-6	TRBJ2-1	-	TGTGCCAGCAGCATCGCCGGGACTAGCGGGAGAGGGGAGCAGTTCTTC	CASSIAGTSGRGEQFF
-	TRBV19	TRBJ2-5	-	TGTGCCAGTAGTGTCCCAGGCGGGACCCAAGAGACCCAGTACTTC	CASSVPGGTQETQYF
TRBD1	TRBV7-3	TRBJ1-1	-	TGTGCCAGCAGTGATCAGGGGGCCGGCACTGAAGCTTTCTTT	CASSDQGAGTEAFF
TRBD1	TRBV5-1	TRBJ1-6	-	TGCGCCAGCAGCTTTTCCGGGACAGGGGATTCACCCCTCCACTTT	CASSFSGTGDSPLHF
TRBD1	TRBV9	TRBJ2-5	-	TGTGCCAGCAGCGTAGACAGGGGTGTCGAGACCCAGTACTTC	CASSVDRGVETQYF
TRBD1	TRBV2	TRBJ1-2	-	TGTGCCAGCAGTGAAGCGGGGCGAGGGGGCCGCTACACCTTC	CASSEAGRGGRYTF
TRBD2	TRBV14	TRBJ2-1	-	TGTGCCAGCAGCCAAGATCGGGGTAGCGGGGGATACAATGAGCAGTTCTTC	CASSQDRGSGGYNEQFF
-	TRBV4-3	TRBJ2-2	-	TGCGCCAGCAGCCAGGACAGTCTAAACACCGGGGAGCTGTTTTTT	CASSQDSLNTGELFF
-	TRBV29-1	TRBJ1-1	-	TGCAGCGCTCGGGGGTGGGTGAGCACTGAAGCTTTCTTT	CSARGWVSTEAFF
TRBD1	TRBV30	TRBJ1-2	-	TGTGCCTGGAGCCTGACAGGGAGCAATGGCTACACCTTC	CAWSLTGSNGYTF
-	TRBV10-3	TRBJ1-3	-	TGTGCCATCAGTGAGAGGATAGCGGGGGCTGGAAACACCATATATTTT	CAISERIAGAGNTIYF
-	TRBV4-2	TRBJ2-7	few	TGTGCCAGCAGCGGGGACAACTACGAGCAGTACTTC	CASSGDNYEQYF
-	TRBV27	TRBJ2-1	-	TGTGCCAGCAGTCCCAGGGGCGCACTTTACAATGAGCAGTTCTTC	CASSPRGALYNEQFF
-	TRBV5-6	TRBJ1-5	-	TGTGCCAGCAGCTTAAGGGGTCAGCCCCAGCATTTT	CASSLRGQPQHF
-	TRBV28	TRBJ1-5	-	TGTGCCAGCAGTTTATCGACCCGGGGGGAACAGCCCCAGCATTTT	CASSLSTRGEQPQHF
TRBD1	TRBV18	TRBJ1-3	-	TGTGCCAGCTCACCAACCCAGGGGGTCACCTCTGGAAACACCATATATTTT	CASSPTQGVTSGNTIYF
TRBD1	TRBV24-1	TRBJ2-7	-	TGTGCCACCAGTGATGACAGGGTAGGCCACGAGCAGTACTTC	CATSDDRVGHEQYF
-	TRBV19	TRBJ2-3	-	TGTGCCAGTAGTAGCACCAGGGGTACAGATACGCAGTATTTT	CASSSTRGTDTQYF